The T cell receptor (beta chain) under discussion was sequenced for a study of cytomegalovirus exposure and HLA in healthy donors. Germline CDR1 and CDR2: SGHAT and FQNNGV. V was pared by 1 base and J by 4 bases, with 3 bases of the junction left unmatched. The CDR3 spans 15 residues. The PCR made use of 60 Vbeta and 13 Jbeta primers. Assay: immunoSEQ multiplex PCR; the TCRdb copy retains only in-frame clones and omits some. The sample shows roughly 120,000 clones, roughly 70% of them seen only once. The TCR originated in a middle-aged woman in good health and CMV-seropositive. The genes are TRBV11-2 and TRBJ2-1; 8 bases are a match to TRBD2. Sequencing was performed on PBMCs. DNA of the CDR3: TGTGCCAGCAGCTTAGGAGCGGGAGCTTACAATGAGCAGTTCTTC. Protein product: CASSLGAGAYNEQFF.